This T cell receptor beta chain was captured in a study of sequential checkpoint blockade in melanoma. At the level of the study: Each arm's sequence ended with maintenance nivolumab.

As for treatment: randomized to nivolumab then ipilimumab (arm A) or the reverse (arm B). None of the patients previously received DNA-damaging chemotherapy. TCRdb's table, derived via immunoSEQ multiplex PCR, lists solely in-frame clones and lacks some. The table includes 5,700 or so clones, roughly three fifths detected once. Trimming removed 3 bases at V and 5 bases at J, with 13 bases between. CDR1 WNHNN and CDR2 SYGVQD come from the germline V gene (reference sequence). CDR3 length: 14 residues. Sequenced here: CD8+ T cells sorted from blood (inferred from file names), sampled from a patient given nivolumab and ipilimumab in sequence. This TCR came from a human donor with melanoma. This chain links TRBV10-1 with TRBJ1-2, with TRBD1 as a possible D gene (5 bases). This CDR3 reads CASSDTGFAYGYTF. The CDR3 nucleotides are TGCGCCAGCAGTGATACAGGTTTCGCTTATGGCTACACCTTC.